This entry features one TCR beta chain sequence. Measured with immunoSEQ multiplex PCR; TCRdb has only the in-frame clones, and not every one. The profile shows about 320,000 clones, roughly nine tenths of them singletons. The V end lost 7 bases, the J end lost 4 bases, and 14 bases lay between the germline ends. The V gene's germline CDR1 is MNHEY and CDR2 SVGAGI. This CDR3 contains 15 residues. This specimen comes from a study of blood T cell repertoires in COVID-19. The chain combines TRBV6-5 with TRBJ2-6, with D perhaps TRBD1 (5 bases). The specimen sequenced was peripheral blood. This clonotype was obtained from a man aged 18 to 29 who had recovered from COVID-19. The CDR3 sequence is CASIGHLSGANVLTF. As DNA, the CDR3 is TGTGCCAGCATCGGACATCTGTCCGGGGCCAACGTCCTGACTTTC.